A single sample gave rise to the 9 T cell receptor beta chains below, sequenced in a study of blood T cell repertoires in COVID-19. Produced via immunoSEQ multiplex PCR; TCRdb's table is partial and in-frame only. The sample lists about 230,000 clones, 75% to 85% occurring once. The specimen sequenced was peripheral blood. Receptor source: a woman aged 40 to 55 who had recovered from COVID-19.

J is TRBJ1-3 and V is TRBV5-5, with D possibly being TRBD1 (6 bases). Germline V gene lookup returns CDR1 SGHKS and CDR2 YYEKEE (reference sequence). The V and J ends lost 2 bases and 2 bases respectively, with 11 bases between them. This CDR3 is built from 15 residues. The CDR3 coding sequence is TGTGCCAGCAGCTTACAGGGTAATACTGGAAACACCATATATTTT. Protein sequence: CASSLQGNTGNTIYF.

This clone was seen a handful of times. The chain carries TRBV7-9 and TRBJ2-5, with D tentatively TRBD1 (6 bases). Germline loops: CDR1 SEHNR, CDR2 FQNEAQ (reference sequence). The CDR3 is 13 residues long. V lost 4 bases, J lost 2 bases, and 8 bases lay in between. The CDR3 sequence is CASSSTGQETQYF. CDR3 DNA: TGTGCCAGCAGCTCAACAGGGCAAGAGACCCAGTACTTC.

The chain is built from TRBV30 and TRBJ2-3; possible D gene TRBD1, 5 bases. This CDR3 region has 15 residues. V was clipped by 0 bases and J by 7 bases, with 17 bases between them. Germline-derived CDR1 and CDR2 are GTSNPN and SVGIG (reference sequence). The CDR3 DNA sequence: TGTGCCTGGAGTGTTCCGGTTGGACATGCGAATACGCAGTATTTT. This sequence encodes CAWSVPVGHANTQYF.

Only one count was recorded for this clone. The chain has TRBV11-2 and TRBJ2-7; 8 positions agree with TRBD2. This CDR3 has 15 residues. V was pared by 5 bases and J by 5 bases, with 11 bases of the junction left unmatched. Looked up from germline, CDR1 is SGHAT and CDR2 is FQNNGV. The CDR3 coding sequence is TGTGCCAGCAGCCGACGCGGGGGGCGGCTGAACGAGCAGTACTTC. It codes for CASSRRGGRLNEQYF.

V is TRBV23-1 and J is TRBJ2-5; the match to TRBD2 covers 9 bases. TRBV23-1 is an ORF, with its function uncertain. The CDR3 is made up of 16 amino acids. V shed 1 base, J shed 2 bases, and the junction held 5 bases outside the gene matches. The CDR3 nucleotides read TGCGCCAGCAGTCAATTCGTAGCGGGGGTACAAGAGACCCAGTACTTC. This sequence encodes CASSQFVAGVQETQYF.

The chain uses TRBV19 and TRBJ1-4; D is uncertain. V was cut by 8 bases and J by 10 bases, with 14 bases left in between. Germline-derived CDR1 and CDR2 are LNHDA and SQIVND (reference sequence). The length of the CDR3 is 12 residues. In nucleotides, the CDR3 is TGTGCCAGTGAGCCGGTCGCAGGAAAACTGTTTTTT. Protein: CASEPVAGKLFF.

This chain connects TRBV19 to TRBJ2-2; 9 nucleotides line up with TRBD1. CDR1 LNHDA and CDR2 SQIVND come from the germline V gene (reference sequence). This CDR3 comprises 15 residues. V lost 5 bases, J lost 9 bases, and 10 bases stayed unmatched. The CDR3 DNA reads TGTGCCAGTAGTGCCCGTGGACAGGGGAGCCGGGAGCTGTTTTTT. Translated: CASSARGQGSRELFF.

The genes are TRBV7-2 and TRBJ1-1; 11 bases match TRBD1. Trimming at V came to 5 bases and at J to 12 bases, leaving 8 bases not matched to a gene. Germline V CDR1 and CDR2: SGHTA, FQGNSA. CDR3 length: 13 residues. The CDR3 region is CASSAGQGETSFF. Written as DNA, the CDR3 is TGTGCCAGCAGCGCGGGACAGGGGGAGACGTCTTTCTTT.

The chain uses TRBV12-3 or TRBV12-4 and TRBJ2-3, with D possibly TRBD2 on 6 matching bases. The length of the CDR3 is 13 residues. Trimming shortened V by 6 bases and J by 6 bases, and 13 bases separated the two germline ends. The CDR3 nucleotides read TGTGCCAGCAGGCGGGACCGCCGGGATACGCAGTATTTT. This translates into CASRRDRRDTQYF.